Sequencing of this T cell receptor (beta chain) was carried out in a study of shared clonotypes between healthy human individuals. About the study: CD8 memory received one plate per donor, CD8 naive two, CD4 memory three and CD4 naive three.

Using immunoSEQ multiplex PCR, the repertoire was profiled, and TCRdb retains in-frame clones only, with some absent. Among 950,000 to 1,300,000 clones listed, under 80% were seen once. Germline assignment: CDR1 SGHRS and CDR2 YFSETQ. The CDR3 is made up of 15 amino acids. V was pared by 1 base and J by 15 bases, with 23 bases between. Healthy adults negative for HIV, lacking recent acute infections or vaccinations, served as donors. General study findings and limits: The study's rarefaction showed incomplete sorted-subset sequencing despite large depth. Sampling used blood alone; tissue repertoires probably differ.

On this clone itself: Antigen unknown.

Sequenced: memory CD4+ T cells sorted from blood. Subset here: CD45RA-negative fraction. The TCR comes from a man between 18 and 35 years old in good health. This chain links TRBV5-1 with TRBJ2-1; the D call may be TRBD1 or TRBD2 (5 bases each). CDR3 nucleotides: TGCGCCAGCAGCTTGAATACCGGGACCGCGTCTACAGGGTTCTTC. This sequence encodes CASSLNTGTASTGFF.